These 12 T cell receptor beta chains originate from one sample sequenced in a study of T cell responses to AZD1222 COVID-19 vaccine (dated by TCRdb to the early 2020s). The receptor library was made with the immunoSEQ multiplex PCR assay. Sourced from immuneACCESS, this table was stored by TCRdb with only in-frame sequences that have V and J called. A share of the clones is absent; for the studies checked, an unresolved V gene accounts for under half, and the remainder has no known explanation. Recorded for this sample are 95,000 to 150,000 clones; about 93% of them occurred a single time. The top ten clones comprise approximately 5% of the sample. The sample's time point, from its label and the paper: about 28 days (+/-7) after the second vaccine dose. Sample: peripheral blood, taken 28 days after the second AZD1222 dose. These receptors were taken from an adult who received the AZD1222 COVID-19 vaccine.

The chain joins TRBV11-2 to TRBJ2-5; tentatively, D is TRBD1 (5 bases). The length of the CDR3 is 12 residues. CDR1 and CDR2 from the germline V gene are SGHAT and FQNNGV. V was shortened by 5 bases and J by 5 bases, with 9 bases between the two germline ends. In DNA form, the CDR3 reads TGTGCCAGCAGCCAAAACAGGGAGACCCAGTACTTC. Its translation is CASSQNRETQYF.

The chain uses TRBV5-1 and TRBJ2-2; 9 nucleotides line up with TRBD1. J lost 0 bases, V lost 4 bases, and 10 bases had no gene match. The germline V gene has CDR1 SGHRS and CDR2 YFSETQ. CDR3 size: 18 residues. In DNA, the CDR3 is TGCGCCAGCAGCGAAGGGACAGGGACCTTCCCGAACACCGGGGAGCTGTTTTTT. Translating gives CASSEGTGTFPNTGELFF.

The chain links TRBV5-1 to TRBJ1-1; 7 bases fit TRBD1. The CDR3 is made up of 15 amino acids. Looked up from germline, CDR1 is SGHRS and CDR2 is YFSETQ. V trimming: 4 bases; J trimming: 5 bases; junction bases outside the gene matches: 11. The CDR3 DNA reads TGCGCCAGCAGCCAGGAGACAGGGTATCCGACTGAAGCTTTCTTT. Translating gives CASSQETGYPTEAFF.

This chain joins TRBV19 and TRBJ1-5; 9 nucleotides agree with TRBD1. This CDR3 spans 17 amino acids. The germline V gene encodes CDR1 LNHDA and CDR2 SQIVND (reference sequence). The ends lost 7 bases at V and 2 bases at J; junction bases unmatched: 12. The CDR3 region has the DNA TGTGCCAGTACCCCAAGGTCGAGGACAGGGGGCAATCAGCCCCAGCATTTT. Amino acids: CASTPRSRTGGNQPQHF.

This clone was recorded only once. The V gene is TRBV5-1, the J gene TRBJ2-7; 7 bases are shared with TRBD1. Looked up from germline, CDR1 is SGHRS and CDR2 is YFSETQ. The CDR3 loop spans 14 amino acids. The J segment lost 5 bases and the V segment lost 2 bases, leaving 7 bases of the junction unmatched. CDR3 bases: TGCGCCAGCAGCTTAGACAGGGTAGGTCACGAGCAGTACTTC. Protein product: CASSLDRVGHEQYF.

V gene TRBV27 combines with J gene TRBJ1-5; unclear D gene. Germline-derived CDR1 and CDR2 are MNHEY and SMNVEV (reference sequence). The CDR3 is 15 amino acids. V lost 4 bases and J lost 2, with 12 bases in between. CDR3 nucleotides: TGTGCCAGCAGTTCCCGGGGAGGGCGCAATCAGCCCCAGCATTTT. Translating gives CASSSRGGRNQPQHF.

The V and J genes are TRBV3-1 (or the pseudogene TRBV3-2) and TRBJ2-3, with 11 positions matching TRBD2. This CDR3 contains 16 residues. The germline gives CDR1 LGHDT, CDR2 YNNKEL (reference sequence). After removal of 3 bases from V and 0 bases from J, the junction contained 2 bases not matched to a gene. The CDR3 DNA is TGTGCCAGCAGCCATTTAGCGGGGGGGAGCACAGATACGCAGTATTTT. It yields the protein CASSHLAGGSTDTQYF.

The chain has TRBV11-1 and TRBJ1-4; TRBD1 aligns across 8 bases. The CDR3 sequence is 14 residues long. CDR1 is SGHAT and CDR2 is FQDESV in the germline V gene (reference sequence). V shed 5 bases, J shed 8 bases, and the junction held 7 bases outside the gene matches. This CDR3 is CASSLTGEREKLFF. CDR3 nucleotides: TGTGCCAGCAGCCTGACAGGGGAACGAGAAAAACTGTTTTTT.

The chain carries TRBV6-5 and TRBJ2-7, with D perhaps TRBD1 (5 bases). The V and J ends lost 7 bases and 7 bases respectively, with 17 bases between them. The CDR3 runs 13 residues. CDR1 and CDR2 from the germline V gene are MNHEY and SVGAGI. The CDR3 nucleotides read TGTGCCAGCATTCAGGACACCGCGTGGGAGCAGTACTTC. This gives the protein CASIQDTAWEQYF.

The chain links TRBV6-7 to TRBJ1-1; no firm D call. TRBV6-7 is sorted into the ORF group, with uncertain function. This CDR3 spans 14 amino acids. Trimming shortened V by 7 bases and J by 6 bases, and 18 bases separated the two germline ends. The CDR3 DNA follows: TGTGCCAGCACGTACGGGAATCGTACGCCTGAAGCTTTCTTT. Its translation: CASTYGNRTPEAFF.

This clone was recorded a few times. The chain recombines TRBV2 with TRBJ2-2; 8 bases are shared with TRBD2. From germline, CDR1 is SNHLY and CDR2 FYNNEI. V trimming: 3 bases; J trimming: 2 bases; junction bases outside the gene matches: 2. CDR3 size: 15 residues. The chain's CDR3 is CASSDLAGNTGELFF. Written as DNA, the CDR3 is TGTGCCAGCAGTGATCTAGCGGGTAACACCGGGGAGCTGTTTTTT.

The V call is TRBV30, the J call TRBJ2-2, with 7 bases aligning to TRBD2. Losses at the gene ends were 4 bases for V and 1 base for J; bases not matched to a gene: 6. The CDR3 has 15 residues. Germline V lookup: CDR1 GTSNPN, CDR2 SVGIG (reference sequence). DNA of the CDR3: TGTGCCTGGACCGACGGGAGGAGGAACACCGGGGAGCTGTTTTTT. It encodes CAWTDGRRNTGELFF.